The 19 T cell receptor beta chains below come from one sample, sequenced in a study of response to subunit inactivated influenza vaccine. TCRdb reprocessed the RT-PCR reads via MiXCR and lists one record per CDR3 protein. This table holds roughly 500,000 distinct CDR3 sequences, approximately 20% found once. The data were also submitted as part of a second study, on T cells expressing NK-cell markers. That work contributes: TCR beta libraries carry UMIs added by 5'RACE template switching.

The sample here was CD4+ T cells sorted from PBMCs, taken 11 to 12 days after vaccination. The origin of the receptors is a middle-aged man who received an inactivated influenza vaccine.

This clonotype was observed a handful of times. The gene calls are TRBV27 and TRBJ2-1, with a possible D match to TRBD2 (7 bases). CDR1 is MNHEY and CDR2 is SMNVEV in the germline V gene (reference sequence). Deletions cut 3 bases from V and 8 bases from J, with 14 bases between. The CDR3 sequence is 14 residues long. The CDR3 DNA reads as TGTGCCAGCAGTTTGGGAGGGGGTGGGTATGAGCAGTTCTTC. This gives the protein CASSLGGGGYEQFF.

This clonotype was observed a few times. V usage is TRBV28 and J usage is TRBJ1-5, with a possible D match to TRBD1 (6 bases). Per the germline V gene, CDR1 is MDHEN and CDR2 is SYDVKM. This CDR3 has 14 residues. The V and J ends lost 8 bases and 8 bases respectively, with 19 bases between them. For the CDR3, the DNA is TGTGCCAGCCGAATCGGACAGCCTCGGGAGCCCCAGCATTTT. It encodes CASRIGQPREPQHF.

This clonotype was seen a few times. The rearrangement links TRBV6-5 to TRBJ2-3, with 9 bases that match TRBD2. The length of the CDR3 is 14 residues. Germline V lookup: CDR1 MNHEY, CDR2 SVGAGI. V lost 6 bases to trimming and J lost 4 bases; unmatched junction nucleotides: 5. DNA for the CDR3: TGTGCCAGCAGCTTAGCGGGGGACCCAGATACGCAGTATTTT. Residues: CASSLAGDPDTQYF.

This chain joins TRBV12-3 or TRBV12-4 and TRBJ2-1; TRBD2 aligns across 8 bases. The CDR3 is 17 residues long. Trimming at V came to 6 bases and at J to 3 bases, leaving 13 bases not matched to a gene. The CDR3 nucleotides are TGTGCCAGCAGGCAAGGGTCCGGCGGGAGGAGCTACAATGAGCAGTTCTTC. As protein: CASRQGSGGRSYNEQFF.

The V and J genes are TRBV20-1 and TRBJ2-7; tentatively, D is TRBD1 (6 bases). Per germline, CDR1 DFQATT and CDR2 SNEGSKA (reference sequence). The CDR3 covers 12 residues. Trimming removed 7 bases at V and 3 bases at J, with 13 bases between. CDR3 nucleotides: TGCAGTGTTGGGGACAACCGCTACGAGCAGTACTTC. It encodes CSVGDNRYEQYF.

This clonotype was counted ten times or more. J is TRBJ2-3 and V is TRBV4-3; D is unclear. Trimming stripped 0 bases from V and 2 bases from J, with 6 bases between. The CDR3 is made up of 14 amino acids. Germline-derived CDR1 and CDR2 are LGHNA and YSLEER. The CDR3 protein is CASSQDLDTDTQYF. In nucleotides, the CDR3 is TGCGCCAGCAGCCAAGACCTGGACACAGATACGCAGTATTTT.

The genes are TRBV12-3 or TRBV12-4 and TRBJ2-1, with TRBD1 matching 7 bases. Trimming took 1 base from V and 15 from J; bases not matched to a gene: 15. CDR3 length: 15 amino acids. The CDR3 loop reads CASSLEGAGLRRLFF. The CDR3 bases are TGTGCCAGCAGTTTAGAGGGGGCCGGACTTCGGCGGCTGTTCTTC.

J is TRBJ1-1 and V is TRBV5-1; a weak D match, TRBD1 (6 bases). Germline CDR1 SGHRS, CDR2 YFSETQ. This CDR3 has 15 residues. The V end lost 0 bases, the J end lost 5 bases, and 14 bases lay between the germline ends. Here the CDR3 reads CASSLASQGRTEAFF. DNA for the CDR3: TGCGCCAGCAGCTTGGCCTCACAGGGTCGAACTGAAGCTTTCTTT.

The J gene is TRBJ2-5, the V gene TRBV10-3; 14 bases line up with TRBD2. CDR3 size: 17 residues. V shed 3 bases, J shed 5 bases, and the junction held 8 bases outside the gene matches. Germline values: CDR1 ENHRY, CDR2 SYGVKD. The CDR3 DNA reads TGTGCCATCAGTGAACCAGGGACTAGCGGGGGAAGGGAGACCCAGTACTTC. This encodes CAISEPGTSGGRETQYF.

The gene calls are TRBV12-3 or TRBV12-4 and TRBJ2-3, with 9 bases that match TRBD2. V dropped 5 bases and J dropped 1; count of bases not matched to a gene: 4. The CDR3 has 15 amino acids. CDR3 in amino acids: CASSPPSGGTDTQYF. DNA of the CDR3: TGTGCCAGCAGTCCGCCTAGCGGGGGCACAGATACGCAGTATTTT.

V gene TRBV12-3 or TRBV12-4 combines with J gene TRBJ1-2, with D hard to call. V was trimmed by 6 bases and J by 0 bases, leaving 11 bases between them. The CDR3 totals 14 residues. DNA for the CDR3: TGTGCCAGCAGACGGGCTTCCTCTAACTATGGCTACACCTTC. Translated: CASRRASSNYGYTF.

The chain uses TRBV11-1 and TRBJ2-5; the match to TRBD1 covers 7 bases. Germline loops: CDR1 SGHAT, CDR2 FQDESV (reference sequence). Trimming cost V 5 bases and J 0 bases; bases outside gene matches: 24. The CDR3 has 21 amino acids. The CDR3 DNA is TGTGCCAGCAGCCTATTTGGGATAATCCGGGACAGCCTCCTGTACCAAGAGACCCAGTACTTC. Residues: CASSLFGIIRDSLLYQETQYF.

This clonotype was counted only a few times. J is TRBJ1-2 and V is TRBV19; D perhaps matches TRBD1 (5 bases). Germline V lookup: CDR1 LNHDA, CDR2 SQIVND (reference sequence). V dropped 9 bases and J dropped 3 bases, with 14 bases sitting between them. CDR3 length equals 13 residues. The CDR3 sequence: CASHRGIDYGYTF. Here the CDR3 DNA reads TGTGCCAGCCACCGGGGGATCGACTATGGCTACACCTTC.

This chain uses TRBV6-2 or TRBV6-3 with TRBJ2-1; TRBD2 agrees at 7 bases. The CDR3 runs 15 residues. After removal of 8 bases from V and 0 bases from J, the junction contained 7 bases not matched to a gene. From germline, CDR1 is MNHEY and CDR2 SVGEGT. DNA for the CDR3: TGTGCCAGCGCGCGCGGGGGTCGCTCCTACAATGAGCAGTTCTTC. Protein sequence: CASARGGRSYNEQFF.

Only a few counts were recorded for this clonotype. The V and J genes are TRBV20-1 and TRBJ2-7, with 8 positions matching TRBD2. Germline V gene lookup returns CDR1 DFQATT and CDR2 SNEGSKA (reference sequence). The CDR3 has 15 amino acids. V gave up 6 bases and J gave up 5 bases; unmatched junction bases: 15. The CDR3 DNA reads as TGCAGTGCCATCGATAGCGGGAATCGGGGCGACGAGCAGTACTTC. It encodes CSAIDSGNRGDEQYF.

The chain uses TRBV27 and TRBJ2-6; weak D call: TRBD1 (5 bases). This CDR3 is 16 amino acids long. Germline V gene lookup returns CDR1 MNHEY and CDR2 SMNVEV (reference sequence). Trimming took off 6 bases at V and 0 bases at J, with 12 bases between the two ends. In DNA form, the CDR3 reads TGTGCCAGCAGAAAGTCCAGGGACTCTGGGGCCAACGTCCTGACTTTC. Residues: CASRKSRDSGANVLTF. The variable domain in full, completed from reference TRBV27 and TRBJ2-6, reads EAQVTQNPRYLITVTGKKLTVTCSQNMNHEYMSWYRQDPGLGLRQIYYSMNVEVTDKGDVPEGYKVSRKEKRNFPLILESPSPNQTSLYFCASRKSRDSGANVLTFGAGSRLTVL.

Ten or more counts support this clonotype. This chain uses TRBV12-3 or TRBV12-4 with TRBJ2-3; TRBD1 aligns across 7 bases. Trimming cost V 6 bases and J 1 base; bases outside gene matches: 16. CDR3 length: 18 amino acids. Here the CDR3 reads CASSPAWGTEERTDTQYF. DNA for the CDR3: TGTGCCAGCAGCCCAGCGTGGGGGACAGAGGAGCGCACAGATACGCAGTATTTT.

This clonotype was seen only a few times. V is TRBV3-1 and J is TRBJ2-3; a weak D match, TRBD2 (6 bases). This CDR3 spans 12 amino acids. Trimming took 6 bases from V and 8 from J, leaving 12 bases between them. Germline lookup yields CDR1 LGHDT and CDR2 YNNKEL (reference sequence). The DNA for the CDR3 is TGTGCCAGCAGTTCGACTAGTGCTACGCAGTATTTT. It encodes CASSSTSATQYF.

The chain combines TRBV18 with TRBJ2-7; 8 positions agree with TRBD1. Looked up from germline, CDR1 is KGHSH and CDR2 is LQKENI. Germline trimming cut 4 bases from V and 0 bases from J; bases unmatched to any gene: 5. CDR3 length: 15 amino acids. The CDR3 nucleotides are TGTGCCAGCTCACTGGGACAGGCAGACTCCTACGAGCAGTACTTC. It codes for CASSLGQADSYEQYF.